Sequencing of this TCR beta chain was carried out in a study of blood T cells in healthy people across ages. V was clipped by 0 bases and J by 3 bases; unmatched bases: 9. The CDR3 is made up of 18 amino acids. Germline V gene lookup returns CDR1 LGHNA and CDR2 YSLEER. Through a sample-barcoded 5' primer and a J-beta primer mix, a second PCR was run for roughly 6 to 11 cycles. TCRdb re-analysed the 5' RACE reads in MiXCR, keeping a single row per CDR3 protein. The sample lists almost 1 million distinct CDR3 sequences, roughly half occurring once. General study results and limits: As age increased, TCR beta diversity per million T cells fell in a roughly linear fashion. The study regarded diversity estimates from one million T cells as underestimates.

For this clonotype: The antigen is undetermined.

The receptor was derived from a woman in her fifties or sixties in good health. Sample: blood. The chain carries TRBV4-3 and TRBJ2-3, with 10 bases lining up with TRBD2. DNA of the CDR3: TGCGCCAGCAGCCAAGATTTTTTAGCGGGAGGTGGTACAGATACGCAGTATTTT. This encodes CASSQDFLAGGGTDTQYF.